This TCR beta chain was observed in a study of blood T cell repertoires in COVID-19. Study information: Sources were T cells, B-cell-depleted T cells, or PBMCs; the material itself was cDNA or gDNA.

Sequencing was performed with immunoSEQ multiplex PCR; in TCRdb, only in-frame clones are kept and a portion is missing. The sample yields 150,000 to 170,000 clones, under 85% seen once. The table lists this clone with a count of one. Seattle patient enrollment occurred during active infection, with longitudinal follow-up thereafter. The sequenced material came from peripheral blood. The clonotype was recovered from a man in his 60s with COVID-19, enrolled during active disease.

The DNA of the CDR3 is TGTGCCAGTAGTACCCAGGACAGGAACGGCTCACCCCTCCACTTT. It codes for CASSTQDRNGSPLHF. This chain joins TRBV19 and TRBJ1-6; 7 positions agree with TRBD1. CDR3 length: 15 residues. Germline V gives CDR1 LNHDA, CDR2 SQIVND (reference sequence). The trim removed 4 bases at V and 10 bases at J, leaving 10 bases unmatched.